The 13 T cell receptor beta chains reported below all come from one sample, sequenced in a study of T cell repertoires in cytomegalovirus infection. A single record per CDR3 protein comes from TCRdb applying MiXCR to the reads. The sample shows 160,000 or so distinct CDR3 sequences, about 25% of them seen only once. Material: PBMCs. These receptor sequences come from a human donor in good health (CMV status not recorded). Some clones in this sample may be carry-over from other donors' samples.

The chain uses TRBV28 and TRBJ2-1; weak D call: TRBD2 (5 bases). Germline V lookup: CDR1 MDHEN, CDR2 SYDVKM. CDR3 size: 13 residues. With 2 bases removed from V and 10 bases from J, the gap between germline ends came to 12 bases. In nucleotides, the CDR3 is TGTGCCAGCAGTTTAGAGCGGTTGTTCGAGCAGTTCTTC. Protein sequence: CASSLERLFEQFF.

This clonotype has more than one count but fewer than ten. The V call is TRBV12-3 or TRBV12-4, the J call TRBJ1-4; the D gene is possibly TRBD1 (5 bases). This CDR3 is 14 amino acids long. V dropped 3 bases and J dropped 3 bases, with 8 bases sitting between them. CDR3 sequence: CASSFRVANEKLFF. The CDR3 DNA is TGTGCCAGCAGTTTCAGGGTAGCTAATGAAAAACTGTTTTTT.

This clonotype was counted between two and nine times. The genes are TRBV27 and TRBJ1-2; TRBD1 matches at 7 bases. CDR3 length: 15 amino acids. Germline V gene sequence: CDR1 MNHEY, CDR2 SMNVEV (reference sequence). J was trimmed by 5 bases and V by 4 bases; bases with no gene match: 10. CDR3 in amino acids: CASSYRTGDGYGYTF. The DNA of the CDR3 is TGTGCCAGCAGTTACAGAACAGGGGATGGGTATGGCTACACCTTC.

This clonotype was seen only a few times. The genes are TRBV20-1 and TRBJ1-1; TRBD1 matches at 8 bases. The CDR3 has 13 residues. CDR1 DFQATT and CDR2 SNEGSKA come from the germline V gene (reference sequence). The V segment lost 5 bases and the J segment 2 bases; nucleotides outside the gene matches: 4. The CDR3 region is CSARDRGNTEAFF. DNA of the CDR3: TGCAGTGCTCGCGACAGGGGCAACACTGAAGCTTTCTTT.

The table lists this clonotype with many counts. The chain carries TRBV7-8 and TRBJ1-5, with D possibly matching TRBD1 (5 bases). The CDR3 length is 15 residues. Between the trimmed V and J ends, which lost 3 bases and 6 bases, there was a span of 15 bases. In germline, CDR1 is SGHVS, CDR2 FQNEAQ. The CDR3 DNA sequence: TGTGCCAGCAGCTTTAGAGGGGCCCAAGGTCAGCCCCAGCATTTT. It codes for CASSFRGAQGQPQHF.

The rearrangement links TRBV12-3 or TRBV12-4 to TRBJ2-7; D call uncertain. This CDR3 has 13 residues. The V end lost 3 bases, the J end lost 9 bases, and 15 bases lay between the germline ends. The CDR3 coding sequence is TGTGCCAGCAGTTTCGCACGGCTAGATAGGCAGTACTTC. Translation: CASSFARLDRQYF.

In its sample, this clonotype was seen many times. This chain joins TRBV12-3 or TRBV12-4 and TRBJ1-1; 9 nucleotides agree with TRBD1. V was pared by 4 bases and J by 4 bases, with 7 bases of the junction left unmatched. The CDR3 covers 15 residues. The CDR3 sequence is CASSYPGQGGTEAFF. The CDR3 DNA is TGTGCCAGCAGTTACCCGGGACAGGGTGGCACTGAAGCTTTCTTT.

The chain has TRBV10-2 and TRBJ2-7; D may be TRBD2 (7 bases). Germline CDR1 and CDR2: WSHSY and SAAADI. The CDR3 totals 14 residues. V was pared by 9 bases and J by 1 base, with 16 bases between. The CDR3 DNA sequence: TGCGCCAGTTCCGAGGGGGGGCCGTCCTACGAGCAGTACTTC. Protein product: CASSEGGPSYEQYF.

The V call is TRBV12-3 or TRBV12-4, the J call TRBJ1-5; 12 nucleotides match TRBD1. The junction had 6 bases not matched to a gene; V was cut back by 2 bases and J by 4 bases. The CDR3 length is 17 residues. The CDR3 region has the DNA TGTGCCAGCAGTTTAACCGGGACAGGGGGCCTAAATCAGCCCCAGCATTTT. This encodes CASSLTGTGGLNQPQHF.

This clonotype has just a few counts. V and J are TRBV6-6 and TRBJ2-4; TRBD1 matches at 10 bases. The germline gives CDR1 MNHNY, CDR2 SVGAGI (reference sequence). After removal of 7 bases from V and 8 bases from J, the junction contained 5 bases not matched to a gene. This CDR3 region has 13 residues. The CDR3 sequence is CASKDRGSDIQYF. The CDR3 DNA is TGTGCCAGCAAGGACAGGGGGAGCGACATTCAGTACTTC.

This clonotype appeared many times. The CDR3 DNA sequence: TGTGCCAGCAGCCGAGGAGGGGCCAACGTCCTGACTTTC. It encodes CASSRGGANVLTF. The chain employs TRBV27 and TRBJ2-6; D remains ambiguous. The CDR3 is made up of 13 amino acids. From germline, CDR1 is MNHEY and CDR2 SMNVEV (reference sequence). Trimming pared 6 bases from V and 4 bases from J, leaving 7 bases between.

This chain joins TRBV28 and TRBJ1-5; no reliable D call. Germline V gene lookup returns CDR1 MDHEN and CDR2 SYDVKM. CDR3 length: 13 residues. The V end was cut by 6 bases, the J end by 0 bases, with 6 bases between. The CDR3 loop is CASRGYSNQPQHF. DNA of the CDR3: TGTGCCAGCAGGGGTTATAGCAATCAGCCCCAGCATTTT.

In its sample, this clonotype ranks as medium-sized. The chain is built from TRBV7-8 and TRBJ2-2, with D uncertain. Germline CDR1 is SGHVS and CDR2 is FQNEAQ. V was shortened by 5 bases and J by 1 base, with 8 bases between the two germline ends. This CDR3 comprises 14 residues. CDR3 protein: CASSHILNTGELFF. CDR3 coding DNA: TGTGCCAGCAGCCACATACTGAACACCGGGGAGCTGTTTTTT.